Listed below are T cell receptor beta chains from one sample, sequenced in a study of blood T cells in healthy people across ages. One entry per CDR3 protein, called by TCRdb with MiXCR from the 5' RACE reads. The sample includes around 1,000,000 distinct CDR3 sequences, roughly a quarter of them seen just once. These sequences were also reported in another study, on T cells of mothers and their children.

Sequenced material: blood. These receptors were collected from a girl under 10 years old in good health. CDR3s include the opening cysteine and the closing phenylalanine or tryptophan. A D gene is named only where the DNA matches it firmly. Clone sizes are given selectively: once, few, many, or a class where the clone is expanded.

j_gene	d_gene	abundance	v_gene	CDR3nt	CDR3aa
TRBJ1-1	.	.	TRBV29-1	TGCAGCGTCGGGCCCTCCGAAGCTTTCTTT	CSVGPSEAFF
TRBJ1-4	.	few	TRBV20-1	TGCAGTGCCCCGGACCAGGCTGAAAAACTGTTTTTT	CSAPDQAEKLFF
TRBJ1-1	.	.	TRBV7-2	TGTGCCAGCAGCCCCGCGTTGGGGGGATGGGAAGCTTTCTTT	CASSPALGGWEAFF
TRBJ2-7	TRBD2	few	TRBV3-1	TGTGCCAGCAGCCAAGGCCTCTCGGGGGACTACCCCTACGAGCAGTACTTC	CASSQGLSGDYPYEQYF
TRBJ2-1	.	.	TRBV6-6	TGTGCCAGCAGTTACTCGAACGGGGGAACCTACAATGAGCAGTTCTTC	CASSYSNGGTYNEQFF
TRBJ2-5	TRBD1	few	TRBV7-9	TGTGCCAGCAGCTTAGGGACAGGGAAAGGCCAAGAGACCCAGTACTTC	CASSLGTGKGQETQYF
TRBJ2-2	.	.	TRBV7-3	TGTGCCAGCAGCTCTACCGGGTCAACCGGGGAGCTGTTTTTT	CASSSTGSTGELFF
TRBJ1-4	.	few	TRBV5-5	TGTGCCAGCAGTGAAACCGACGGGACCCCTAATGAAAAACTGTTTTTT	CASSETDGTPNEKLFF
TRBJ2-5	.	.	TRBV12-3/TRBV12-4	TGTGCCAGCAAGCAGACGCAAGAGACCCAGTACTTC	CASKQTQETQYF
TRBJ2-3	.	.	TRBV7-2	TGTGCCAGCAGCTTAGCGGGAGTTAAAGATACGCAGTATTTT	CASSLAGVKDTQYF
TRBJ1-2	TRBD1	few	TRBV9	TGTGCCAGCAGCTATCAGGGGGTCGATGGCTACACCTTC	CASSYQGVDGYTF
TRBJ2-5	TRBD1	.	TRBV29-1	TGCAGCGTTGATAAGGGGACAGGGGAGACCCAGTACTTC	CSVDKGTGETQYF
TRBJ1-2	.	few	TRBV2	TGTGCCAGCTTGCCAGGGGATGGCTACACCTTC	CASLPGDGYTF
TRBJ1-4	.	few	TRBV13	TGTGCCAGCACCCGAGCAGGGAGAAATGAAAAACTGTTTTTT	CASTRAGRNEKLFF
TRBJ2-3	.	few	TRBV29-1	TGCAGCTACCGGGACCTCTACGGGAAGTATTTT	CSYRDLYGKYF
TRBJ2-3	TRBD2	few	TRBV12-3/TRBV12-4	TGTGCCAGCAGTTTGGTTCTAGGGACTAGCGGGGGCCCAGATACGCAGTATTTT	CASSLVLGTSGGPDTQYF
TRBJ2-1	TRBD2	few	TRBV7-6	TGTGCCAGCAGCTTAATAAGCGGGGATATCGATGAGCAGTTCTTC	CASSLISGDIDEQFF
TRBJ2-5	.	few	TRBV4-3	TGCGCCAGCAGCCAAGATCTAGCGAGTAGGGAAGAGACCCAGTACTTC	CASSQDLASREETQYF
TRBJ1-1	.	.	TRBV7-9	TGTGCCAGCAGCTTCGCAGGGGCTGAAGCTTTCTTT	CASSFAGAEAFF
TRBJ2-7	.	.	TRBV5-1	TGCGCCAGCAGCTTGTCTTCAATTGTCAACGAGCAGTACTTC	CASSLSSIVNEQYF
TRBJ2-5	TRBD2	.	TRBV4-2	TGTGCCAGCAGCCAAATGCCTCTTGGGACTAGCGGTTCCGGCGGTGGGGAGACCCAGTACTTC	CASSQMPLGTSGSGGGETQYF
TRBJ2-5	.	few	TRBV27	TGTGCCAGCAGACAAGTCTGGGAAGCCGCGGGGCAAGAGACCCAGTACTTC	CASRQVWEAAGQETQYF
TRBJ1-2	.	.	TRBV15	TGCGCCACCAGCAGAGATCTGGGTGGCTACACCTTC	CATSRDLGGYTF
TRBJ2-3	.	few	TRBV12-5	TGTGCTAGTGGTTTGGCCCTCTCCGAACGCCCCTCATTT	CASGLALSERPSF
TRBJ2-1	.	few	TRBV9	TGTGCCAGCAGCGCCCTAACTAGCCCCATCAATGAGCAGTTCTTC	CASSALTSPINEQFF